These 5 T cell receptor beta chains share one sample of origin, sequenced in a study of cytomegalovirus exposure and HLA in healthy donors. Use of 60 Vbeta and 13 Jbeta primers characterized the PCR. TCRdb's table, derived via immunoSEQ multiplex PCR, lists solely in-frame clones and lacks some. The sample has 150,000 to 200,000 clones; 81% are singletons. Sequencing input: PBMCs. The receptors here all came from a man aged 18 to 35 in good health and CMV-seronegative.

This sequence joins TRBV5-1 and TRBJ2-1; TRBD2 matches at 10 bases. Germline lookup yields CDR1 SGHRS and CDR2 YFSETQ. The CDR3 contains 16 residues. V trimming: 3 bases; J trimming: 8 bases; junction bases outside the gene matches: 11. The CDR3 nucleotides read TGCGCCAGCAGCTCCTTACTAGCGGGGACTTTGCATGAGCAGTTCTTC. This encodes CASSSLLAGTLHEQFF.

The chain has TRBV10-3 and TRBJ2-7, with 10 bases lining up with TRBD2. The trim removed 5 bases at V and 2 bases at J, leaving 12 bases unmatched. The CDR3 length is 17 residues. Germline CDR1 ENHRY, CDR2 SYGVKD. The CDR3 is CAISPQGGAGGPYEQYF. The DNA of the CDR3 is TGTGCCATCAGTCCCCAGGGAGGAGCGGGGGGGCCCTACGAGCAGTACTTC.

A single count supports this clone. The CDR3, as DNA: TGTGCCAGCAGCTTTACTAGCGGGGGTTACGAGCAGTACTTC. Its protein is CASSFTSGGYEQYF. The chain couples TRBV5-6 to TRBJ2-7; the match to TRBD2 covers 11 bases. CDR3 length: 14 residues. CDR1 SGHDT and CDR2 YYEEEE come from the germline V gene. The V and J ends lost 2 bases and 4 bases, in that order; junction bases with no gene match: 2.

This clone was recorded once. This chain joins TRBV6-5 and TRBJ2-7, with 14 bases aligning to TRBD2. The germline CDR1 and CDR2 sequences are MNHEY and SVGAGI. Trimming cost V 5 bases and J 6 bases; bases outside gene matches: 6. The CDR3 extends over 15 amino acids. CDR3: CASSPTSGGALEQYF. The CDR3 DNA is TGTGCCAGCAGTCCGACTAGCGGGGGGGCCCTCGAGCAGTACTTC.

The rearrangement joins TRBV7-2 to TRBJ1-5; D may be TRBD1 (5 bases). V lost 2 bases and J 7 bases, leaving 9 bases between the germline ends. Germline CDR1 is SGHTA and CDR2 is FQGNSA. The CDR3 has 13 residues. CDR3 DNA: TGTGCCAGCAGCTTAACAGGAAACCAGCCCCAGCATTTT. Translating it yields CASSLTGNQPQHF.